The entry that follows covers one TCR beta chain sequence. Its specificity is unknown. Treatment: around 19 received Ad26.COV2.S at low or high dose, single or two shots; 5 received placebo; per-sample allocation not given. The investigators took samples on day 63 after the first vaccine or placebo injection. Boston provided a donor who was an adult aged 18-55 years. Trimming removed 5 bases at V and 2 bases at J, with 15 bases between. Germline V lookup: CDR1 SGHVS, CDR2 FNYEAQ. The CDR3 is 16 residues long. The assay was immunoSEQ multiplex PCR, and TCRdb's table has in-frame clones only and misses some. This table holds about 350,000 clones, less than 90% found once. This entry comes from a study of Ad26.COV2.S vaccination and SARS-CoV-2 variants. Whole-study findings and limits: The TCR breadth and depth analyses may have produced an underestimate of total T cell responses.

The chain joins TRBV7-6 to TRBJ1-4, with D uncertain. The sample here was peripheral blood, taken in a trial of Ad26.COV2.S vaccine versus placebo. The receptor was derived from a person aged 18-60 years who received the Ad26.COV2.S COVID-19 vaccine or a placebo. For the CDR3, the DNA is TGTGCCAGCAGCCTGAGAATCGGCGGGACTAATGAAAAACTGTTTTTT. Translation: CASSLRIGGTNEKLFF. Together with reference TRBV7-6 and TRBJ1-4, the CDR3 gives the full variable domain: GAGVSQSPRYKVTKRGQDVALRCDPISGHVSLYWYRQALGQGPEFLTYFNYEAQQDKSGLPNDRFSAERPEGSISTLTIQRTEQRDSAMYRCASSLRIGGTNEKLFFGSGTQLSVL.